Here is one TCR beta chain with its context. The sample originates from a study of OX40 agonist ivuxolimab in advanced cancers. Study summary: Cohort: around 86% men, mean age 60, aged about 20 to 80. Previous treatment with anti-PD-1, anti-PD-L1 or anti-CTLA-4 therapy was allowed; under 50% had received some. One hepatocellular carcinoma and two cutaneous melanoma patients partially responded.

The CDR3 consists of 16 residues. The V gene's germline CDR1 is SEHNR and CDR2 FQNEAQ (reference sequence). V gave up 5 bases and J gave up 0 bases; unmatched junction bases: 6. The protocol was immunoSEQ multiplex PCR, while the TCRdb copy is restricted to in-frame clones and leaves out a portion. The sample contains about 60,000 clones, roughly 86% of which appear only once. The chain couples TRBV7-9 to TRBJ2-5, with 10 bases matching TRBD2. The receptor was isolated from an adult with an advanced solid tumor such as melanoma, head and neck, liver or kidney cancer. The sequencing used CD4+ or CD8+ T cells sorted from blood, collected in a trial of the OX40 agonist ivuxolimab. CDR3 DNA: TGTGCCAGCAGCCCCGGACTAGCGGACTACCAAGAGACCCAGTACTTC. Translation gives CASSPGLADYQETQYF.